Included here is one T cell receptor (beta chain) sequence, with context. Stimulators, about 200,000 irradiated and violet-dye-labeled cells, were plated with about 200,000 CFSE-labeled responder cells. These data originate in a study of graft-versus-host responses after intestinal transplantation. About the research overall: Recipients got multivisceral, liver-intestinal, or isolated intestinal transplants. All of the recipients had induction that used anti-thymocyte globulin, then tacrolimus and steroids for 2 to 3 years. General study results and limits: Recipient marrow showed GvH clones, some seen first in ileum or blood.

This CDR3 has 18 residues. Trimming at V came to 2 bases and at J to 2 bases, leaving 9 bases not matched to a gene. CDR1 is MGHRA and CDR2 is YSYEKL in the germline V gene. Libraries were prepared by immunoSEQ multiplex PCR; TCRdb keeps only in-frame clonotypes and omits some of them. The sample has about 21,000 clones, about 33% seen once. The sequence was collected from a human patient who received an intestinal transplant. The sample in question was alloreactive CD8+ T cells from a mixed lymphocyte reaction culture, obtained before intestinal transplant. Described subset: CFSE-low proliferating T cells sorted from approximately 6-day pre-transplant mixed lymphocyte reaction (GvH or HvG direction). The rearrangement uses TRBV4-1 and TRBJ2-3; 11 bases fit TRBD2. The CDR3 sequence: CASSQKTLAGGPTDTQYF. The CDR3, as DNA: TGCGCCAGCAGCCAAAAAACTCTAGCGGGAGGACCCACAGATACGCAGTATTTT.